This TCR beta chain stems from a study of CD8 T cells in ankylosing spondylitis. This clonotype was picked up many times. Its matching antigen is unknown. Germline V CDR1 and CDR2: SGHVS, FNYEAQ. The CDR3 consists of 15 residues. Trimming stripped 0 bases from V and 4 bases from J, with 10 bases between. TCRdb analysed the 5' RACE reads with MiXCR anew, one entry per CDR3 protein. The sample contains 130,000 to 150,000 distinct CDR3 sequences, approximately 9.2% of which appear only once. Study outcomes and limitations: For ankylosing spondylitis blood, a TCR beta motif of 7 or 8 highly homologous variants appeared characteristic. Disease-linked clones were reportedly significantly enriched in matched ankylosing spondylitis synovial fluid.

The receptor's source is a male donor with ankylosing spondylitis. The sequenced material came from synovial fluid, either unsorted or a sorted T cell fraction (not recorded which). The chain combines TRBV7-6 with TRBJ1-3; D is unclear. The DNA for the CDR3 is TGTGCCAGCAGCTTAGCCGGAGCCGAAGGAAACACCATATATTTT. It encodes CASSLAGAEGNTIYF.